This T cell receptor beta chain was identified in a study of glioma-infiltrating T cells. Turning to this clonotype: Its antigen is not identified. A much larger clonotype is one base distant, so this may be a read error.

Germline CDR1 SGHAT, CDR2 FQNNGV. The CDR3 sequence is 13 residues long. Findings of the study overall: Above-expected tissue-blood divergence occurred in all gliomas, most in low-grade ones.

Amplification of TCR alpha and beta CDR3 regions from RNA used iRepertoire nested multiplex PCR. MiXCR, applied by TCRdb to the multiplex PCR reads, yields one record per CDR3 protein. This repertoire shows around 120,000 distinct CDR3 sequences, around 23% found once; its top ten account for 27%. The specimen sequenced was glioma tissue, nonneoplastic brain tissue, or PBMCs (not recorded which). The J gene is TRBJ2-1, the V gene TRBV11-2, with D tentatively TRBD1 (6 bases). This receptor was taken from a human donor with low-grade glioma or glioblastoma, undergoing nonglioma brain surgery, or in good health (not recorded which). The DNA of the CDR3 is TGTGCCAGCAGCCGTAGGACAGACAATGAGAAGTTCTTC. It encodes CASSRRTDNEKFF.